The rows below give T cell receptor beta chains drawn from one sample of a study of shared clonotypes between healthy human individuals. Clones were sequenced by immunoSEQ multiplex PCR, and TCRdb holds only the in-frame ones, with some missing. Of about 2.3 million clones in the sample, just under 95% were seen once. The specimen sequenced was naive CD4+ T cells from PBMCs. These receptors were obtained from a man between 18 and 29 years old in good health. Some clones in this sample may be carry-over from other donors' samples. Both conserved end residues are part of each CDR3. Fields, in order: clone size, D gene, J gene, V gene, CDR3 DNA, CDR3 protein. D genes are given only for firm matches. Some rows mark clone size as missing; the rest say once, few, many or name a class of expanded clone.

NA	TRBD2	TRBJ2-7	TRBV4-3	TGCGCCAGCAGCCAAGACCTAGGCGGGAGTGGCTACGAGCAGTACTTC	CASSQDLGGSGYEQYF
NA	NA	TRBJ1-1	TRBV5-1	TGCGCCAGCAGCTTGACCGGTCAGATGAACACTGAAGCTTTCTTT	CASSLTGQMNTEAFF
NA	TRBD2	TRBJ2-3	TRBV6-4	TGTGCCTCTCCCTTGGGGGGAGGGCCCTCAGATACGCAGTATTTT	CASPLGGGPSDTQYF
once	TRBD1	TRBJ2-6	TRBV28	TGTGCCAGCAGTCCCCTCGGCAGGGGGCTTGGGGCCAACGTCCTGACTTTC	CASSPLGRGLGANVLTF
NA	TRBD1	TRBJ1-2	TRBV9	TGTGCCAGCAGCGCCAGGACAGGCGCAGGTGGCTACACCTTC	CASSARTGAGGYTF
NA	TRBD2	TRBJ2-3	TRBV19	TGTGCCAGTAGTACTTGGACTAGCGGCACAGATACGCAGTATTTT	CASSTWTSGTDTQYF
NA	NA	TRBJ1-3	TRBV5-1	TGCGCCAGCAGCTTGGGCCTCTCAGGAAACACCATATATTTT	CASSLGLSGNTIYF
NA	TRBD2	TRBJ2-5	TRBV5-6	TGTGCCAGCAGCTTGGTCGCGGGAGGCGGAGAGACCCAGTACTTC	CASSLVAGGGETQYF
NA	NA	TRBJ2-5	TRBV25-1	TGTGCCAGCAAATCGGGAGAGACCCAGTACTTC	CASKSGETQYF
NA	TRBD1	TRBJ2-5	TRBV7-3	TGTGCCAGCAGCTTAACTGCGGGACAGGAATTAAAGACCCAGTACTTC	CASSLTAGQELKTQYF
NA	TRBD1	TRBJ2-7	TRBV5-1	TGCGCCAGCAGCGATGGGACAGGGGAAGGGGACGAGCAGTACTTC	CASSDGTGEGDEQYF
few	NA	TRBJ1-2	TRBV2	TGTGCCAGCAGTGAAGAAGGGAACGGCTATGGCTACACCTTC	CASSEEGNGYGYTF
NA	TRBD2	TRBJ2-3	TRBV19	TGTGCCAGTAGTATACCATTAGCGGGAGCCGCAGATACGCAGTATTTT	CASSIPLAGAADTQYF
NA	TRBD1	TRBJ1-1	TRBV5-6	TGTGCCAGCAGCTTCGCGGACAGGGCTGTAGCTTTCTTT	CASSFADRAVAFF